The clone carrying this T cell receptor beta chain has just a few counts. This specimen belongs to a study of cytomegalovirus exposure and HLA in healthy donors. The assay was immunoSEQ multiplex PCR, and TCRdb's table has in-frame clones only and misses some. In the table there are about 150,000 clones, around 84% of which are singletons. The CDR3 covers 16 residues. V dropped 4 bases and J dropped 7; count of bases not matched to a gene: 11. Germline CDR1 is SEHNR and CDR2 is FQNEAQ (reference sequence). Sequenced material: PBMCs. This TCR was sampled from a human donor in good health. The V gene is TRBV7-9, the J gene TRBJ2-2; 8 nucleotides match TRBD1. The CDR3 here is CASSSPVGQGGGELFF. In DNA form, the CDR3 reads TGTGCCAGCAGCTCCCCCGTAGGACAGGGCGGCGGGGAGCTGTTTTTT.